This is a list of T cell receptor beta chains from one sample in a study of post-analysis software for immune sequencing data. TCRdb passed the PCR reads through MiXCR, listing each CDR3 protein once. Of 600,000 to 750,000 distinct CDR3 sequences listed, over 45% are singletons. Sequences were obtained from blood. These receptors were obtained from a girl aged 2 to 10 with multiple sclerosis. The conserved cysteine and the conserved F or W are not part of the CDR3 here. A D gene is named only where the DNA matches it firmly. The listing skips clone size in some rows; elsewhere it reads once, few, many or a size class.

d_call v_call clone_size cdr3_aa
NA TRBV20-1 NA SARAPGRSTDTQY
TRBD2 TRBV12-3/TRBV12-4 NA ASSFNRAGGVSDTQY
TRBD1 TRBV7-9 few ASSLTGVTDTQY
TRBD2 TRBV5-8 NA ASSLMYGTSGRYEQF
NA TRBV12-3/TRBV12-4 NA GSNTGSPDTQY
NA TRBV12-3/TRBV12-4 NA ASSLSGHASNYGYT
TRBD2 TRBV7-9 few ASRSGLAGGPGELF
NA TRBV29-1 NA SVPGYRNEQF
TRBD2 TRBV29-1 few SVRTSGGATETQY
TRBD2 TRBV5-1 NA ASSSRSGRGAYNEQF
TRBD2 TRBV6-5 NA ASSYRTSLETQY
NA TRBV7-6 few ASKPAGRGVDTQY
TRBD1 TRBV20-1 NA SARDGRTGGYSNQPQH
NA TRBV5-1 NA ASSLDNYEQY
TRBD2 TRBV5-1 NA ASRQFTAGSGSGEQY
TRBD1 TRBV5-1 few ASSMSVQGDNEQF
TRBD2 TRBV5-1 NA ASSVGTNYNEQF
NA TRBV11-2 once ASSLGVSVDQPQH
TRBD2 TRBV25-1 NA ASSEWLAGDETQY
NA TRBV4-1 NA ASSDPGEDGYT
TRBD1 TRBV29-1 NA SVGPRGGYGYT
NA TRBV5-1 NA ASSLESAQETQY
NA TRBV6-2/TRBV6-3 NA ASSYSRLVNIQY
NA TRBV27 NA ASSLLGVSSSYEQY
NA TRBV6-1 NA ASSGGRPPQY
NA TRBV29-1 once SVRGGEGYT
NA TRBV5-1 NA ASSLYVGSEQY
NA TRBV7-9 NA ASSFSGVPEAF
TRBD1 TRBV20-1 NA SARTDRLTTEAF
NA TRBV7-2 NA ASSSDLRGRVY
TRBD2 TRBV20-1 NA SATVGLAGGEQF
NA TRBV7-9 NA ASSLGPTGRGMNTEAF
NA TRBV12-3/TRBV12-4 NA ASSLGGLANDEQF
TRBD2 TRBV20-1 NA SAQGLAGDTDTQY
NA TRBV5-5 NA ASRWAVLDGYT
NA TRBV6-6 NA ASSYPGNQPQH
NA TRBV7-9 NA ASSLGLSWEDEQY
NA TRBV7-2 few ASSADSDPGTDTQY
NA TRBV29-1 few SGWGRGPEGTDTQY
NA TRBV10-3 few AISDGAGNSNQPQH
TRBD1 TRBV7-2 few ASSSGQGISGYT